One and the same sample provided the 9 T cell receptor beta chains below, sequenced in a study of blood T cell repertoires in COVID-19. Method: immunoSEQ multiplex PCR; TCRdb's copy keeps in-frame clones and lacks some. This repertoire shows 150,000 to 200,000 clones, 85% to 95% found once; its top ten account for around 4.6%. The material sequenced was peripheral blood. These receptors came from a woman in her forties or fifties with acute or convalescent COVID-19.

DNA of the CDR3: TGTGCCAGCAGCTTAGTTGCTTGGCGGGCTGAAGCTTTCTTT. Translated, it gives CASSLVAWRAEAFF. This chain links TRBV7-9 with TRBJ1-1; D unclear. The CDR3 sequence is 14 residues long. The germline V gene has CDR1 SEHNR and CDR2 FQNEAQ (reference sequence). Trimming removed 1 base at V and 6 bases at J, with 12 bases between.

This chain uses TRBV6-5 with TRBJ2-2; 7 bases align to TRBD2. The length of the CDR3 is 15 residues. V lost 6 bases, J lost 3 bases, and 7 bases stayed unmatched. Germline CDR1 MNHEY, CDR2 SVGAGI. CDR3 sequence reads: CASRAGVGDTGELFF. The CDR3 DNA reads as TGTGCCAGCAGGGCGGGAGTCGGGGACACCGGGGAGCTGTTTTTT.

The rearrangement links TRBV10-1 to TRBJ1-1; a possible D gene is TRBD1 (5 bases). Between the trimmed V and J ends, which lost 4 bases and 8 bases, there was a span of 20 bases. The CDR3 has 15 amino acids. The V gene's germline CDR1 is WNHNN and CDR2 SYGVQD (reference sequence). This chain's CDR3 is CASSVPGGTASEAFF. CDR3 sequence (DNA): TGCGCCAGCAGTGTCCCGGGGGGAACAGCAAGCGAAGCTTTCTTT.

The chain couples TRBV19 to TRBJ1-6; 10 bases are shared with TRBD1. This CDR3 is built from 14 residues. Per the germline V gene, CDR1 is LNHDA and CDR2 is SQIVND (reference sequence). Germline trimming cut 3 bases from V and 10 bases from J; bases unmatched to any gene: 3. In nucleotides, the CDR3 is TGTGCCAGTAGTATTGGGGACAGGGGATCACCCCTCCACTTT. Amino acids: CASSIGDRGSPLHF.

The chain is built from TRBV29-1 and TRBJ1-2, with D uncertain. Germline V CDR1 and CDR2: SQVTM, ANQGSEA. V was cut by 4 bases and J by 8 bases, with 5 bases left in between. The CDR3 loop spans 9 amino acids. CDR3 region: CSVGGGYTF. The DNA for the CDR3 is TGCAGCGTTGGAGGGGGCTACACCTTC.

CDR3 region: CASSTGLGPKNTEAFF. The CDR3 DNA reads as TGTGCCAGCAGCACCGGCTTGGGGCCGAAGAACACTGAAGCTTTCTTT. V and J are TRBV11-2 and TRBJ1-1, with a possible D match to TRBD1 (5 bases). CDR1 is SGHAT and CDR2 is FQNNGV in the germline V gene. This CDR3 spans 16 amino acids. V was cut by 5 bases and J by 1 base, with 17 bases left in between. The whole variable domain, remainder taken from reference TRBV11-2 and TRBJ1-1, is EAGVAQSPRYKIIEKRQSVAFWCNPISGHATLYWYQQILGQGPKLLIQFQNNGVVDDSQLPKDRFSAERLKGVDSTLKIQPAKLEDSAVYLCASSTGLGPKNTEAFFGQGTRLTVV.

As DNA, the CDR3 is TGTGCCAGTAGTATAGATAACGGCCAGGCCTACAATGAGCAGTTCTTC. This encodes CASSIDNGQAYNEQFF. V usage is TRBV19 and J usage is TRBJ2-1; D is undetermined. This CDR3 is 16 amino acids long. V gave up 0 bases and J gave up 2 bases, with 11 bases separating them. Germline assignment: CDR1 LNHDA and CDR2 SQIVND (reference sequence).

J is TRBJ2-7 and V is TRBV30; 9 nucleotides agree with TRBD1. After removal of 2 bases from V and 2 bases from J, the junction contained 4 bases not matched to a gene. CDR3 length: 14 amino acids. The germline V gene encodes CDR1 GTSNPN and CDR2 SVGIG (reference sequence). CDR3 protein: CAWSKGQGTYEQYF. The CDR3 DNA is TGTGCCTGGAGTAAGGGACAGGGAACCTACGAGCAGTACTTC.

The J gene is TRBJ1-4, the V gene TRBV5-6; D uncertain. The CDR3 loop spans 17 amino acids. Per the germline V gene, CDR1 is SGHDT and CDR2 is YYEEEE. The ends were cut back, 1 base at V and 0 bases at J, with 13 bases in the middle. CDR3 DNA: TGTGCCAGCAGCTTGTTCGGTGAACTTACAACTAATGAAAAACTGTTTTTT. Protein sequence: CASSLFGELTTNEKLFF.